Presented here are 26 T cell receptor beta chains from one specimen sequenced in a study of blood T cell repertoires in COVID-19. Sequenced by immunoSEQ multiplex PCR; TCRdb stores in-frame clones only, minus some. The sample has approximately 110,000 clones, 55% to 75% seen once; the top ten hold more than 0.65%. Sequenced material: peripheral blood. The receptors derive from a human donor with acute or convalescent COVID-19. The donor label of this sample is uncertain.

This chain uses TRBV4-2 with TRBJ2-3, with TRBD2 matching over 7 bases. CDR3 size: 14 residues. J was trimmed by 5 bases and V by 2 bases; bases with no gene match: 4. Germline CDR1 LGHNA, CDR2 YNFKEQ. The DNA for the CDR3 is TGTGCCAGCAGCCAAAGAACGGGGGGAGATACGCAGTATTTT. Its translation: CASSQRTGGDTQYF.

This chain connects TRBV6-5 to TRBJ2-7; 8 nucleotides agree with TRBD1. Germline CDR1 is MNHEY and CDR2 is SVGAGI. The junction had 3 bases not matched to a gene; V was cut back by 7 bases and J by 1 base. CDR3 size: 13 residues. As DNA, the CDR3 is TGTGCCAGCAAAGGACAGGGTTCCTACGAGCAGTACTTC. Translated, it gives CASKGQGSYEQYF.

This clone has a handful of counts. The chain combines TRBV19 with TRBJ1-4; 8 positions agree with TRBD1. Germline values: CDR1 LNHDA, CDR2 SQIVND (reference sequence). The V segment lost 1 base and the J segment 8 bases; nucleotides outside the gene matches: 6. This CDR3 is 15 amino acids long. CDR3 coding DNA: TGTGCCAGTAGTATAGTTGGGACAGGAAGAGAAAAACTGTTTTTT. Encoded protein: CASSIVGTGREKLFF. Together with reference TRBV19 and TRBJ1-4, the CDR3 gives the full variable domain: DGGITQSPKYLFRKEGQNVTLSCEQNLNHDAMYWYRQDPGQGLRLIYYSQIVNDFQKGDIAEGYSVSREKKESFPLTVTSAQKNPTAFYLCASSIVGTGREKLFFGSGTQLSVL.

This chain joins TRBV2 and TRBJ1-2; D perhaps matches TRBD1 (6 bases). Trimming stripped 10 bases from V and 4 bases from J, with 13 bases between. The CDR3 totals 12 residues. Germline assignment: CDR1 SNHLY and CDR2 FYNNEI. CDR3 DNA: TGTGCCACCCAGAGGGGGGGCTATGGCTACACCTTC. Translation gives CATQRGGYGYTF.

This chain joins TRBV5-1 and TRBJ2-5; D uncertain. The V gene's germline CDR1 is SGHRS and CDR2 YFSETQ. This CDR3 has 14 amino acids. Trimming shortened V by 3 bases and J by 2 bases, and 11 bases separated the two germline ends. The CDR3 spells CASSSSTVQETQYF. The CDR3 DNA reads TGCGCCAGCAGCTCCTCTACAGTACAAGAGACCCAGTACTTC. Drawing the rest from reference TRBV5-1 and TRBJ2-5, the complete variable domain is KAGVTQTPRYLIKTRGQQVTLSCSPISGHRSVSWYQQTPGQGLQFLFEYFSETQRNKGNFPGRFSGRQFSNSRSEMNVSTLELGDSALYLCASSSSTVQETQYFGPGTRLLVL.

In DNA form, the CDR3 reads TGCGCCAGCAGCCAAGATTGGGGGGGGGCTGGTGGCTACACCTTC. It encodes CASSQDWGGAGGYTF. V and J are TRBV4-1 and TRBJ1-2; TRBD1 might be the D (6 bases). CDR3 size: 15 residues. Germline V gene sequence: CDR1 MGHRA, CDR2 YSYEKL. V lost 0 bases and J 7 bases, leaving 15 bases between the germline ends.

The rearrangement uses TRBV19 and TRBJ2-7; the D gene is possibly TRBD1 (5 bases). Trimming removed 3 bases at V and 4 bases at J, with 13 bases between. The CDR3 extends over 14 amino acids. CDR1 and CDR2 (germline): LNHDA, SQIVND (reference sequence). The CDR3 is CASSIRPGWYEQYF. The CDR3, as DNA: TGTGCCAGTAGTATTCGGCCAGGGTGGTACGAGCAGTACTTC.

The V and J genes are TRBV6-2 or TRBV6-3 and TRBJ2-7; TRBD2 matches 8 bases. Germline CDR1 is MNHEY and CDR2 is SVGEGT. This CDR3 has 15 amino acids. V shed 5 bases and J 2 bases; nucleotides not matched to a gene: 8. CDR3 in DNA: TGTGCCAGCAGTAAATCCAGCGGGAGCACCTACGAGCAGTACGTC. Translation: CASSKSSGSTYEQYV.

The chain joins TRBV18 to TRBJ2-1, with 9 bases fitting TRBD2. V was clipped by 6 bases and J by 10 bases; unmatched bases: 10. There are 14 residues in the CDR3. Germline V gene sequence: CDR1 KGHSH, CDR2 LQKENI. Written as DNA, the CDR3 is TGTGCCAGCTCGACGGGACTAGCAGCCGCGGAGCAGTTCTTC. Translating it yields CASSTGLAAAEQFF.

This clone was found once. This CDR3 reads CASSSGDSNQPQHF. The CDR3 bases are TGTGCCAGCAGTTCCGGAGATAGCAATCAGCCCCAGCATTTT. The V call is TRBV27, the J call TRBJ1-5, with D uncertain. CDR3 length equals 14 residues. V lost 4 bases to trimming and J lost 0 bases, with 7 bases between them. Germline assignment: CDR1 MNHEY and CDR2 SMNVEV (reference sequence).

The chain combines TRBV11-2 with TRBJ2-1; D not certain. V gave up 0 bases and J gave up 2 bases, with 11 bases separating them. CDR1 is SGHAT and CDR2 is FQNNGV in the germline V gene. There are 16 residues in the CDR3. The CDR3, as DNA: TGTGCCAGCAGCTTAGATCGCGATATTACCTACAATGAGCAGTTCTTC. It is translated as CASSLDRDITYNEQFF. The whole variable domain, remainder taken from reference TRBV11-2 and TRBJ2-1, is EAGVAQSPRYKIIEKRQSVAFWCNPISGHATLYWYQQILGQGPKLLIQFQNNGVVDDSQLPKDRFSAERLKGVDSTLKIQPAKLEDSAVYLCASSLDRDITYNEQFFGPGTRLTVL.

The chain combines TRBV28 with TRBJ2-7; 10 bases align to TRBD2. The V gene's germline CDR1 is MDHEN and CDR2 SYDVKM. The V segment lost 4 bases and the J segment 0 bases; nucleotides outside the gene matches: 6. The CDR3 has 16 residues. The CDR3 protein is CASSSGTSAHSYEQYV. As DNA, the CDR3 is TGTGCCAGCAGTTCCGGGACTAGCGCCCACTCCTACGAGCAGTACGTC.

The gene calls are TRBV24-1 and TRBJ2-3; 8 positions match TRBD2. Germline V lookup: CDR1 KGHDR, CDR2 SFDVKD. J gave up 4 bases and V 4 bases, and 12 bases lay outside the gene matches. The CDR3 totals 17 residues. In DNA form, the CDR3 reads TGTGCCACCAGTGACACCGCGGGGGGCCGCCCTTCAGATACGCAGTATTTT. Translated, it gives CATSDTAGGRPSDTQYF.

This clone was seen a few times. This chain connects TRBV9 to TRBJ2-2; a weak D match, TRBD1 (5 bases). The germline V gene encodes CDR1 SGDLS and CDR2 YYNGEE. Trimming took 0 bases from V and 2 from J, leaving 8 bases between them. The length of the CDR3 is 15 residues. In DNA, the CDR3 is TGTGCCAGCAGCGTAGTAGGGGCCAACACCGGGGAGCTGTTTTTT. Residues: CASSVVGANTGELFF.

The chain couples TRBV5-1 to TRBJ2-2; 8 nucleotides align to TRBD1. Germline V gene sequence: CDR1 SGHRS, CDR2 YFSETQ. The CDR3 is 15 residues long. V lost 5 bases and J lost 5; bases outside the gene matches: 8. CDR3 DNA: TGCGCCAGCAGTCCCGGACAGGGAAAGACCGGGGAGCTGTTTTTT. Protein sequence: CASSPGQGKTGELFF.

This clone has ten or more counts. The genes are TRBV6-5 and TRBJ1-2; 12 bases are shared with TRBD1. CDR1 is MNHEY and CDR2 is SVGAGI in the germline V gene. The ends lost 0 bases at V and 8 bases at J; junction bases unmatched: 1. This CDR3 has 14 amino acids. The CDR3 nucleotides read TGTGCCAGCAGTTACTCGGGACAGGGGGCCGGCTACACCTTC. Amino acids: CASSYSGQGAGYTF.

This sequence joins TRBV11-2 and TRBJ2-5, with D tentatively TRBD2 (6 bases). The CDR3 loop spans 13 amino acids. V lost 5 bases and J lost 2, with 9 bases in between. The germline CDR1 and CDR2 sequences are SGHAT and FQNNGV. The CDR3 DNA is TGTGCCAGCAGCGGGGGACTTCAAGAGACCCAGTACTTC. Translated: CASSGGLQETQYF. Complete variable domain (other parts from reference TRBV11-2 and TRBJ2-5): EAGVAQSPRYKIIEKRQSVAFWCNPISGHATLYWYQQILGQGPKLLIQFQNNGVVDDSQLPKDRFSAERLKGVDSTLKIQPAKLEDSAVYLCASSGGLQETQYFGPGTRLLVL.

The chain has TRBV13 and TRBJ1-1, with TRBD1 matching 8 bases. Losses at the gene ends were 6 bases for V and 5 bases for J; bases not matched to a gene: 5. CDR3 length: 13 residues. Germline V CDR1 and CDR2: PRHDT, FYEKMQ (reference sequence). This CDR3 reads CASRQGGWTEAFF. Here the CDR3 DNA reads TGTGCCAGCAGACAGGGGGGGTGGACTGAAGCTTTCTTT.

The chain combines TRBV4-2 with TRBJ2-3; 9 bases map to TRBD2. Unmatched junction bases numbered 4, after V lost 0 bases and J lost 0 bases. The CDR3 totals 17 residues. Germline-derived CDR1 and CDR2 are LGHNA and YNFKEQ. For the CDR3, the DNA is TGTGCCAGCAGCCAAGATCCGGCGGGGGGGAGCACAGATACGCAGTATTTT. Residues: CASSQDPAGGSTDTQYF.

CDR3 in amino acids: CASSERLNYYEQYV. The CDR3 DNA reads TGTGCCAGCAGTGAACGCCTCAACTACTACGAGCAGTACGTC. The chain uses TRBV2 and TRBJ2-7; D is uncertain. The germline V and J ends were trimmed by 2 bases and 3 bases, with 11 bases remaining between them. CDR3 length: 14 amino acids. CDR1 is SNHLY and CDR2 is FYNNEI in the germline V gene.

The rearrangement links TRBV21-1 to TRBJ2-7; TRBD1 reflects the table's D call only, with no check against the DNA. TRBV21-1 is termed a pseudogene. This CDR3 spans 19 amino acids. This chain's CDR3 is CASSKASTPVRVYWGEQYF. The CDR3 DNA follows: TGTGCCAGCAGCAAAGCTTCGACGCCGGTCAGGGTATATTGGGGCGAGCAGTACTTC.

The rearrangement links TRBV27 to TRBJ2-1, with 14 positions matching TRBD2. Germline trimming cut 2 bases from V and 6 bases from J; bases unmatched to any gene: 9. The CDR3 totals 18 residues. Per the germline V gene, CDR1 is MNHEY and CDR2 is SMNVEV (reference sequence). The DNA for the CDR3 is TGTGCCAGCAGTTTAGGACTAGCGGGGGGCCTAAACATCAATGAGCAGTTCTTC. It translates to CASSLGLAGGLNINEQFF.

V is TRBV6-2 or TRBV6-3 and J is TRBJ2-7; unclear D gene. Per germline, CDR1 MNHEY and CDR2 SVGEGT. V lost 2 bases and J lost 2, with 7 bases in between. CDR3 length equals 13 residues. This CDR3 reads CASSYPQTYEQYF. The CDR3 DNA reads TGTGCCAGCAGTTACCCGCAGACCTACGAGCAGTACTTC.

The rearrangement uses TRBV28 and TRBJ2-5; 10 nucleotides line up with TRBD2. The junction had 6 bases not matched to a gene; V was cut back by 7 bases and J by 1 base. Germline loops: CDR1 MDHEN, CDR2 SYDVKM. The CDR3 loop spans 15 amino acids. The CDR3 is CASMRLAGGQETQYF. The DNA of the CDR3 is TGTGCCAGCATGAGGTTAGCGGGGGGCCAAGAGACCCAGTACTTC.

This clone came up a few times. The chain is built from TRBV27 and TRBJ2-7; possibly TRBD2 for D (5 bases). This CDR3 spans 15 amino acids. Germline lookup yields CDR1 MNHEY and CDR2 SMNVEV (reference sequence). Trimming left V 5 bases short and J 4 bases short, with 18 bases between. The CDR3 nucleotides read TGTGCCAGCAGTGGAAGCGGTACAACGGCATACGAGCAGTACTTC. It translates to CASSGSGTTAYEQYF.

This clone was found many times. J is TRBJ2-5 and V is TRBV19; 14 bases are shared with TRBD2. Germline CDR1 reads LNHDA; CDR2 reads SQIVND (reference sequence). The V and J ends lost 2 bases and 5 bases, in that order; junction bases with no gene match: 10. The CDR3 is 18 amino acids. Written as DNA, the CDR3 is TGTGCCAGTAGTATAAGCCCTGGGACTAGCGGGGGACGGGAGACCCAGTACTTC. It specifies CASSISPGTSGGRETQYF.